This TCR beta chain was observed in a study of T-cell reconstitution after alpha-beta-depleted transplantation in children. Notes on the study in general: At the one-year point after transplant, T-cell counts and TCRbeta diversity were found to come mostly from T cells that had been newly produced. Day-60 TCRbeta diversity that was high in some patients was derived from surviving recipient T cells and thymic progenitors. Roughly two months post-transplant, alpha-beta T cells reportedly originated from several hundred graft clones that had expanded.

Preparation of the TCRbeta library used unique molecular identifiers. Using its own MiXCR run on the PCR reads, TCRdb lists one record per CDR3 protein. Among 40,000 to 55,000 distinct CDR3 sequences listed, around 9% were seen once. V gave up 4 bases and J gave up 3 bases, with 7 bases separating them. CDR3 length: 13 residues. Germline V gene sequence: CDR1 LNHNV, CDR2 YYDKDF (reference sequence). This clonotype has a count of ten or more. What it binds is unknown. The chain links TRBV15 to TRBJ1-5; the D is unclear. Material: PBMCs, mostly from graft donor cells, obtained 60 days after TCRalphabeta/CD19-depleted stem cell transplant. The clonotype comes from a male patient between 2 and 15 years old who had a stem cell transplant for chronic granulomatous disease, so the T cells may come from the graft donor. Written as DNA, the CDR3 is TGTGCCACCAGCATCAGGTCCAATCAGCCCCAGCATTTT. This translates into CATSIRSNQPQHF.